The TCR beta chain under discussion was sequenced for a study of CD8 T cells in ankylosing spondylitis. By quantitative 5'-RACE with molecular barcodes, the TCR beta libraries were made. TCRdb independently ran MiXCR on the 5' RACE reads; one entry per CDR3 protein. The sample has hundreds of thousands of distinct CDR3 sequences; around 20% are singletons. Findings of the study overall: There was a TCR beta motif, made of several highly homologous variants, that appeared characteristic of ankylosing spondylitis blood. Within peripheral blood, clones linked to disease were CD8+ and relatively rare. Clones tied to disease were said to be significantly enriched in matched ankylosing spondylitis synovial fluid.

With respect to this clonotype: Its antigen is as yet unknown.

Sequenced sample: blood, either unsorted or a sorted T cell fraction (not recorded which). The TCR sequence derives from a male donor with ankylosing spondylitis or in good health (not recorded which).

The CDR3 DNA is TGTGCCAGCTTGCCAGCGGGGGCCACAGATACGCAGTATTTT. As protein: CASLPAGATDTQYF. The chain links TRBV7-8 to TRBJ2-3; 8 bases agree with TRBD2. V lost 8 bases to trimming and J lost 2 bases; unmatched junction nucleotides: 6. Germline V gene sequence: CDR1 SGHVS, CDR2 FQNEAQ. The CDR3 is made up of 14 amino acids.